The 21 T cell receptor beta chains below were found in one sample sequenced in a study of spatial heterogeneity in lung cancer (dated by TCRdb to the late 2010s). The time point label for this specimen denotes: sample taken at primary tumor resection. Library prep was done by 5' RACE. The reads were generated on a NextSeq 500. TCRdb trimmed public reads at Q25 via fastp, called clones via MiXCR and kept in-frame beta chains. Rows with a matching CDR3 protein are joined into one entry that keeps the most common DNA and genes. Present in this sample are about 18,000 distinct CDR3 sequences, around 6.8% of which were seen just once. The ten largest clonotypes hold about 23% of the sample. What the research found in general, with its limitations: The tumor nonsynonymous mutation count correlated with the number of expanded alpha and beta TCRs within the tumor.

Which antigens these TCRs recognize remains unknown. This material consisted of lung tumor tissue, taken at surgery. These receptors were collected from a male donor with early-stage non-small cell lung cancer.

This clonotype came up many times. V usage is TRBV12-3 or TRBV12-4 and J usage is TRBJ2-1, with 12 nucleotides matching TRBD1. Trimming removed 6 bases from V and 12 bases from J; junction bases left unmatched: 12. This CDR3 comprises 15 residues. The DNA of the CDR3 is TGTGCCAGCAGCCGTGGGACAGGGGGCGTCATCAGGCAGTTCTTC. It is translated as CASSRGTGGVIRQFF.

This clonotype has ten or more counts. This chain uses TRBV28 with TRBJ1-4; TRBD1 agrees at 10 bases. The germline V gene encodes CDR1 MDHEN and CDR2 SYDVKM. Trimming at V came to 6 bases and at J to 3 bases, leaving 4 bases not matched to a gene. The CDR3 covers 15 residues. The CDR3 DNA reads as TGTGCCAGCAGCAAGGACAGGGGGGCTAATGAAAAACTGTTTTTT. Protein sequence: CASSKDRGANEKLFF.

In regard to this clonotype: A read error may explain this, as a much larger clone is one base away. The rearrangement joins TRBV6-6 to TRBJ2-1; D tentatively fits TRBD1 or TRBD2 (5 bases each). Germline values: CDR1 MNHNY, CDR2 SVGAGI (reference sequence). The CDR3 totals 14 residues. In DNA form, the CDR3 reads TGTACCAGCAGTTATTACCCGGGGCAGATTGAGCAGTTCTTC. It encodes CTSSYYPGQIEQFF.

This clonotype has at least ten counts. The chain uses TRBV2 and TRBJ2-3; D might be TRBD1 or TRBD2, each matching 5 bases. Deletions cut 4 bases from V and 1 base from J, with 12 bases between. Per germline, CDR1 SNHLY and CDR2 FYNNEI. This CDR3 is built from 15 residues. The CDR3: CASSARGDGTDTQYF. CDR3 in DNA: TGTGCCAGCAGTGCAAGAGGGGACGGCACAGATACGCAGTATTTT.

This clonotype was seen more than once but under ten times. The rearrangement links TRBV12-3 or TRBV12-4 to TRBJ2-3, with 10 bases aligning to TRBD2. Trimming cost V 7 bases and J 4 bases; bases outside gene matches: 2. CDR3 size: 13 residues. CDR3 nucleotide sequence: TGTGCCAGCAAGCGGGGGGGAGCAGATACGCAGTATTTT. Its protein product is CASKRGGADTQYF.

This clonotype came up many times. The J gene is TRBJ2-5, the V gene TRBV11-2; TRBD2 matches at 10 bases. Germline V gives CDR1 SGHAT, CDR2 FQNNGV. V was clipped by 5 bases and J by 5 bases; unmatched bases: 5. The CDR3 sequence is 14 residues long. The CDR3 reads CASSSGGARETQYF. DNA for the CDR3: TGTGCCAGCAGCAGCGGGGGGGCGAGGGAGACCCAGTACTTC.

Many counts were recorded for this clonotype. The chain has TRBV4-3 and TRBJ1-1; 10 bases align to TRBD1. CDR3 length: 15 amino acids. In germline, CDR1 is LGHNA, CDR2 YSLEER. J gave up 5 bases and V 1 base, and 4 bases lay outside the gene matches. The CDR3 loop is CASSQATGGRTEAFF. The CDR3 nucleotides read TGCGCCAGCAGCCAAGCGACAGGGGGCCGGACTGAAGCTTTCTTT.

The V call is TRBV5-1, the J call TRBJ2-3, with 7 bases matching TRBD1. CDR1 and CDR2 from the germline V gene are SGHRS and YFSETQ. There are 16 residues in the CDR3. Trimming took 0 bases from V and 0 from J; bases not matched to a gene: 4. CDR3 sequence (DNA): TGCGCCAGCAGCTTGGGGGACAGCCATAGCACAGATACGCAGTATTTT. Translation gives CASSLGDSHSTDTQYF.

There are many counts of this clonotype. The rearrangement joins TRBV6-6 to TRBJ1-1; TRBD1 agrees at 7 bases. CDR3 length equals 15 residues. Germline V CDR1 and CDR2: MNHNY, SVGAGI (reference sequence). Trimming removed 2 bases from V and 5 bases from J; junction bases left unmatched: 8. CDR3 in DNA: TGTGCCAGCAGTTACCCTGCAGGGGGGGATACTGAAGCTTTCTTT. Protein: CASSYPAGGDTEAFF.

The chain combines TRBV7-9 with TRBJ1-5, with D hard to call. CDR3 length equals 15 residues. The V gene's germline CDR1 is SEHNR and CDR2 FQNEAQ (reference sequence). Between the trimmed V and J ends, which lost 2 bases and 0 bases, there was a span of 8 bases. The CDR3 spells CASSLNQDSNQPQHF. DNA of the CDR3: TGTGCCAGCAGCTTAAACCAAGATAGCAATCAGCCCCAGCATTTT.

This clonotype was seen only a few times. The chain uses TRBV6-5 and TRBJ2-1; 11 bases match TRBD2. CDR1 is MNHEY, CDR2 SVGAGI, per germline. The V gene end was trimmed by 5 bases and the J gene end by 4 bases; junction bases not matched to a gene: 10. The CDR3 runs 17 residues. The CDR3 loop reads CASSPLAGGTRYNEQFF. CDR3 bases: TGTGCCAGCAGTCCCTTAGCGGGGGGGACAAGATACAATGAGCAGTTCTTC.

This clonotype was seen at least ten times. The gene calls are TRBV6-5 and TRBJ1-1, with TRBD1 matching 7 bases. V was pared by 7 bases and J by 11 bases, with 13 bases of the junction left unmatched. Germline CDR1 and CDR2: MNHEY and SVGAGI. CDR3 length: 13 residues. The CDR3 DNA sequence: TGTGCCAGCACCCCTAGCGACAGGGTGAAGGCTTTCTTT. It codes for CASTPSDRVKAFF.

The J gene is TRBJ2-2, the V gene TRBV27; 8 nucleotides align to TRBD2. This CDR3 contains 15 residues. Germline CDR1 MNHEY, CDR2 SMNVEV (reference sequence). Germline trimming cut 10 bases from V and 4 bases from J; bases unmatched to any gene: 11. The CDR3 DNA follows: TGTGCCACCGCTTTTCGGGGGGGGGCCACCGGGGAGCTGTTTTTT. This gives the protein CATAFRGGATGELFF.

This clonotype has a handful of counts. This chain connects TRBV20-1 to TRBJ2-3; the D gene is possibly TRBD1 (6 bases). CDR1 and CDR2 from the germline V gene are DFQATT and SNEGSKA (reference sequence). CDR3 length: 13 amino acids. V was trimmed by 3 bases and J by 3 bases, leaving 10 bases between them. The DNA for the CDR3 is TGCAGTGCTAGGATCAGGGGTACAGATACGCAGTATTTT. It yields the protein CSARIRGTDTQYF.

This clonotype occurred a few times. The rearrangement joins TRBV7-8 to TRBJ2-7; D unresolved. V was cut by 1 base and J by 5 bases, with 15 bases left in between. CDR1 SGHVS and CDR2 FQNEAQ come from the germline V gene. This CDR3 is built from 15 residues. CDR3 loop: CASSLGPTLIDEQYF. The CDR3 region has the DNA TGTGCCAGCAGCTTAGGCCCTACACTTATCGACGAGCAGTACTTC.

This clonotype was detected ten times or more. The chain employs TRBV7-2 and TRBJ1-2, with TRBD1 identical over 9 bases. V trimming: 4 bases; J trimming: 3 bases; junction bases outside the gene matches: 6. The germline V gene encodes CDR1 SGHTA and CDR2 FQGNSA. The CDR3 spans 15 residues. The CDR3 nucleotides are TGTGCCAGCAGCTCGCGGACAGGGGCCCACTATGGCTACACCTTC. Amino acids: CASSSRTGAHYGYTF. The whole variable domain, filled in from reference TRBV7-2 and TRBJ1-2, reads GAGVSQSPSNKVTEKGKDVELRCDPISGHTALYWYRQSLGQGLEFLIYFQGNSAPDKSGLPSDRFSAERTGGSVSTLTIQRTQQEDSAVYLCASSSRTGAHYGYTFGSGTRLTVV.

This clonotype has more than one count but fewer than ten. The V gene is TRBV18, the J gene TRBJ2-1; 7 nucleotides agree with TRBD1. CDR1 is KGHSH, CDR2 LQKENI, per germline. The CDR3 is 14 residues long. V lost 2 bases, J lost 2 bases, and 0 bases stayed unmatched. The CDR3 DNA sequence: TGTGCCAGCTCACCAGACAGGGCCTACAATGAGCAGTTCTTC. Translated, it gives CASSPDRAYNEQFF.

This clonotype occurred a few times. This chain joins TRBV20-1 and TRBJ2-7, with D hard to call. The germline V gene encodes CDR1 DFQATT and CDR2 SNEGSKA (reference sequence). V dropped 0 bases and J dropped 6 bases, with 9 bases sitting between them. The CDR3 has 12 residues. CDR3 nucleotide sequence: TGCAGTGCTAGAGATCTTGGCACCGAGCAGTACTTC. It encodes CSARDLGTEQYF.

At least ten counts were recorded for this clonotype. V usage is TRBV5-4 and J usage is TRBJ1-2; 8 positions agree with TRBD1. This CDR3 region has 16 residues. The V segment lost 1 base and the J segment 9 bases; nucleotides outside the gene matches: 14. CDR1 and CDR2 (germline): SGHNT, YYREEE (reference sequence). The CDR3 coding sequence is TGTGCCAGCAGCTTGCCCCCTTCCCGACAGGGGACTAGCTACACCTTC. Its protein is CASSLPPSRQGTSYTF.

This clonotype occurred many times. This chain connects TRBV6-5 to TRBJ1-5, with unresolved D. V lost 0 bases and J 1 base, leaving 7 bases between the germline ends. This CDR3 is built from 15 residues. CDR1 is MNHEY, CDR2 SVGAGI, per germline. CDR3 sequence reads: CASSYSVGSNQPQHF. Here the CDR3 DNA reads TGTGCCAGCAGTTACTCGGTTGGGAGCAATCAGCCCCAGCATTTT.

This clonotype was detected many times. V gene TRBV7-9 combines with J gene TRBJ2-6, with D tentatively TRBD1 or TRBD2 (6 bases each). CDR3 size: 19 residues. The V gene's germline CDR1 is SEHNR and CDR2 FQNEAQ (reference sequence). The V end was cut by 5 bases, the J end by 0 bases, with 20 bases between. CDR3: CASSPVGGSRPSGANVLTF. The CDR3 region has the DNA TGTGCCAGCAGCCCCGTCGGGGGCAGCCGTCCCTCTGGGGCCAACGTCCTGACTTTC. The full variable domain, rest sourced from reference TRBV7-9 and TRBJ2-6, is DTGVSQNPRHKITKRGQNVTFRCDPISEHNRLYWYRQTLGQGPEFLTYFQNEAQLEKSRLLSDRFSAERPKGSFSTLEIQRTEQGDSAMYLCASSPVGGSRPSGANVLTFGAGSRLTVL.